Given below is one T cell receptor beta chain in context. As yet, its antigen is unknown. The validation cohort, a group of 90 to 150 subjects, included the donors and was separate from the approximately 680-subject first cohort. V was pared by 0 bases and J by 0 bases, with 9 bases between. This CDR3 spans 15 amino acids. From germline, CDR1 is MNHEY and CDR2 SVGAGI. The sample belongs to a study of cytomegalovirus exposure and HLA in healthy donors. Study details: Later, an analysis reported that the 130 or so validation repertoires had used the same platform as the approximately 600 first-cohort repertoires. Regarding the study as a whole: It was reported that the classifier diagnosed cytomegalovirus status with high specificity and sensitivity in both the original and validation cohorts. The authors listed roughly 150 TCR beta chains as cytomegalovirus-associated.

This table comes from immunoSEQ multiplex PCR, and its TCRdb copy is limited to in-frame clones, with some not included. The sample contains roughly 310,000 clones, roughly 86% of which appear only once. Sequenced material: PBMCs. This chain links TRBV6-5 with TRBJ2-7, with D hard to call. The TCR originated in a man under 40 in good health and CMV-seronegative. CDR3 bases: TGTGCCAGCAGTTACTCGAGCGTCACCTCCTACGAGCAGTACTTC. This encodes CASSYSSVTSYEQYF.